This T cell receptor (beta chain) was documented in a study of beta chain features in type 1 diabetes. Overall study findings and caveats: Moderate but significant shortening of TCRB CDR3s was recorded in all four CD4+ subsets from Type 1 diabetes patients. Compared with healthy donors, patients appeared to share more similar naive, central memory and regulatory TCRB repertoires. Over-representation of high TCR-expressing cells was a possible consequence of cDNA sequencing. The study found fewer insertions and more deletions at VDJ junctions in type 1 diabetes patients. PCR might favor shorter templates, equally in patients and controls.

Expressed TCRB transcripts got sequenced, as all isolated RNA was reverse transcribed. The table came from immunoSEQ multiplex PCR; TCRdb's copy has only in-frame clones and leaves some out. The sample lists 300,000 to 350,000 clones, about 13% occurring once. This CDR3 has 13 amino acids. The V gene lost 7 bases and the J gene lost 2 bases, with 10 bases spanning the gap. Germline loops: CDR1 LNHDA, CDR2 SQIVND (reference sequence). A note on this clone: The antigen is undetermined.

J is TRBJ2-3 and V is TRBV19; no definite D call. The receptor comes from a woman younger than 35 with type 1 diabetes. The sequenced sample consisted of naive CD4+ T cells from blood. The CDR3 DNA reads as TGTGCCAGTAAGGAGAGACCCACAGATACGCAGTATTTT. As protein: CASKERPTDTQYF.